These 5 T cell receptor beta chains were sequenced from one sample in a study of blood T cell repertoires in COVID-19. Assay used: immunoSEQ multiplex PCR; TCRdb lists only in-frame clones, some missing. Counted here are some 200,000 clones, around 83% occurring once; the ten biggest clones make up around 6.5%. Sample: peripheral blood. The receptors were sampled from an elderly woman in a cohort sampled during active or convalescent COVID-19.

This sequence joins TRBV28 and TRBJ2-7; 8 bases are a match to TRBD1. V was pared by 5 bases and J by 0 bases, with 3 bases of the junction left unmatched. The CDR3 spans 14 residues. Per the germline V gene, CDR1 is MDHEN and CDR2 is SYDVKM. Written as DNA, the CDR3 is TGTGCCAGCAGTAGACAGGGGTCCTCCTACGAGCAGTACGTC. The encoded protein is CASSRQGSSYEQYV.

The chain uses TRBV2 and TRBJ2-5; 8 bases fit TRBD2. The CDR3 sequence is 14 residues long. Trimming removed 3 bases from V and 5 bases from J; junction bases left unmatched: 5. Per germline, CDR1 SNHLY and CDR2 FYNNEI. CDR3 sequence reads: CASSDGGGRETQYF. CDR3 DNA: TGTGCCAGCAGTGATGGCGGGGGGCGGGAGACCCAGTACTTC.

The J gene is TRBJ2-1, the V gene TRBV27; TRBD2 matches at 12 bases. The length of the CDR3 is 17 residues. J gave up 9 bases and V 5 bases, and 14 bases lay outside the gene matches. CDR1 is MNHEY, CDR2 SMNVEV, per germline (reference sequence). The CDR3 loop is CASSPFLLAGGESEQFF. CDR3 in DNA: TGTGCCAGCAGTCCTTTCCTACTAGCGGGAGGCGAAAGTGAGCAGTTCTTC.

This clone has just a few counts. In DNA form, the CDR3 reads TGTGCCAGCAGCGTAGAGGGTAGCGGGGGGTTGTACAATGAGCAGTTCTTC. It translates to CASSVEGSGGLYNEQFF. This chain joins TRBV9 and TRBJ2-1; 10 nucleotides match TRBD2. The CDR3 is 17 residues long. Germline assignment: CDR1 SGDLS and CDR2 YYNGEE. Trimming at V came to 0 bases and at J to 4 bases, leaving 7 bases not matched to a gene.

This rearrangement joins TRBV11-2 to TRBJ1-6, with 11 bases fitting TRBD1. The CDR3 is made up of 17 amino acids. The V segment lost 4 bases and the J segment 6 bases; nucleotides outside the gene matches: 8. From germline, CDR1 is SGHAT and CDR2 FQNNGV. The DNA for the CDR3 is TGTGCCAGCAGCTGGGGGACAGGGGGTCCCCCTAATTCACCCCTCCACTTT. Encoded protein: CASSWGTGGPPNSPLHF.